These 9 T cell receptor beta chains were all obtained from the same sample, sequenced in a study of T cell responses to AZD1222 COVID-19 vaccine. The method was immunoSEQ multiplex PCR; TCRdb's version includes in-frame clones alone and lacks a portion of them. The table has 100,000 to 150,000 clones, about nine tenths seen once. This sample comprised peripheral blood, obtained on day 0 of AZD1222 vaccination. The receptors were gathered from an adult in good health.

The chain has TRBV6-5 and TRBJ2-1; D could derive from TRBD1 or TRBD2 (6 bases each). Germline values: CDR1 MNHEY, CDR2 SVGAGI. The germline V and J ends were trimmed by 5 bases and 7 bases, with 18 bases remaining between them. The CDR3 extends over 15 amino acids. The DNA for the CDR3 is TGTGCCAGCAGTCCGAGGGGGGCCGGAGCTAATGAGCAGTTCTTC. Translation gives CASSPRGAGANEQFF.

This clone was detected only a few times. The same CDR3 is also encoded by other DNA sequences in this sample. The J gene is TRBJ1-3, the V gene TRBV5-1, with D unresolved. This CDR3 comprises 14 residues. The V gene lost 0 bases and the J gene lost 0 bases, with 4 bases spanning the gap. Germline V CDR1 and CDR2: SGHRS, YFSETQ. CDR3 loop: CASSLEGSGNTIYF. CDR3 nucleotides: TGCGCCAGCAGCTTGGAGGGCTCTGGAAACACCATATATTTT.

The chain links TRBV7-8 to TRBJ1-5; D is uncertain. From germline, CDR1 is SGHVS and CDR2 FQNEAQ. The CDR3 runs 14 residues. V dropped 4 bases and J dropped 4 bases, with 11 bases sitting between them. This CDR3 reads CASSYGVRNQPQHF. CDR3 DNA sequence: TGTGCCAGCAGCTACGGGGTTCGGAATCAGCCCCAGCATTTT.

This clone was recorded once. The chain combines TRBV5-8 with TRBJ1-2, with TRBD1 identical over 7 bases. Looked up from germline, CDR1 is SGHTS and CDR2 is YDEGEE. The CDR3 spans 14 residues. The junction had 7 bases not matched to a gene; V was cut back by 4 bases and J by 4 bases. The CDR3 nucleotides read TGTGCCAGCAGCCCCAACAGGGGCCGCTATGGCTACACCTTC. It encodes CASSPNRGRYGYTF. Based on the CDR3 plus reference TRBV5-8 and TRBJ1-2, the full variable domain is EAGVTQSPTHLIKTRGQQATLRCSPISGHTSVYWYQQALGLGLQFLLWYDEGEERNRGNFPPRFSGRQFPNYSSELNVNALELEDSALYLCASSPNRGRYGYTFGSGTRLTVV.

V usage is TRBV6-5 and J usage is TRBJ2-1, with 12 bases identical to TRBD1. CDR1 MNHEY and CDR2 SVGAGI come from the germline V gene. This CDR3 is built from 16 residues. The trim removed 3 bases at V and 6 bases at J, leaving 6 bases unmatched. CDR3 amino acids: CASSYGGTGGSNEQFF. As DNA, the CDR3 is TGTGCCAGCAGTTATGGTGGGACAGGGGGCTCCAATGAGCAGTTCTTC.

This chain joins TRBV20-1 and TRBJ2-1; D gene ambiguous. The CDR3 has 12 amino acids. Trimming shortened V by 3 bases and J by 7 bases, and 10 bases separated the two germline ends. The germline V gene encodes CDR1 DFQATT and CDR2 SNEGSKA (reference sequence). CDR3 protein: CSASHVRNEQFF. In nucleotides, the CDR3 is TGCAGTGCTAGTCATGTACGGAATGAGCAGTTCTTC.

The gene calls are TRBV12-3 or TRBV12-4 and TRBJ1-4; no clear D gene. The CDR3 spans 11 residues. Trimming left V 1 base short and J 12 bases short, with 6 bases between. The CDR3: CASSLGQQLFF. DNA of the CDR3: TGTGCCAGCAGTTTAGGGCAACAACTGTTTTTT.

CDR3 coding DNA: TGTGCCAGCAGCTTTGAGTCGGACAGGGGGGATCAGCCCCAGCATTTT. The encoded protein is CASSFESDRGDQPQHF. The chain joins TRBV12-1 to TRBJ1-5; the D call of TRBD1 is as the table states it, not checked on the DNA. TRBV12-1 is marked as a pseudogene. The CDR3 is 16 amino acids.

The chain employs TRBV2 and TRBJ1-1; unclear D gene. CDR3 length: 12 residues. The germline V gene has CDR1 SNHLY and CDR2 FYNNEI. The V end lost 5 bases, the J end lost 4 bases, and 8 bases lay between the germline ends. In nucleotides, the CDR3 is TGTGCCAGCAGTATACGAAGCACTGAAGCTTTCTTT. Residues: CASSIRSTEAFF.